These T cell receptor beta chains were read from a single sample in a study of blood T cell repertoires in COVID-19. Only in-frame clones appear in the TCRdb table, and some are missing; sequencing was by immunoSEQ multiplex PCR. The sample yields about 30,000 clones, roughly 80% seen once. Sequencing was done on a sample of peripheral blood. These receptors all come from a woman in her sixties or seventies with active or convalescent COVID-19. Both conserved end residues are part of each CDR3. The order of the fields is CDR3 length, V gene, J gene, D gene, clone size, CDR3 DNA, CDR3 protein. D genes are given only for firm matches. Part of the rows lack a size; the others show once, few, many or a class for expanded clones.

12,TRBV7-2,TRBJ2-1,.,.,TGTGCCAGCAGCCCAACTAGCCATGAGCAGTTCTTC,CASSPTSHEQFF
15,TRBV14,TRBJ1-1,.,once,TGTGCCAGCAGCCAAGCACGGACTTGGAACACTGAAGCTTTCTTT,CASSQARTWNTEAFF
21,TRBV5-1,TRBJ2-7,TRBD2,.,TGCGCCAGCAGCTTGGCCCCAGGACTAGCGGGAGGGCGGTCCGTGATCTACGAGCAGTACTTC,CASSLAPGLAGGRSVIYEQYF
17,TRBV10-1,TRBJ2-3,.,.,TGCGCCAGCAGTGTGGAGTACAGGGTTAGTAAAGCAGATACGCAGTATTTT,CASSVEYRVSKADTQYF
11,TRBV28,TRBJ2-5,.,.,TGTGCCAGCAGTTTATCGGAGACCCAGTACTTC,CASSLSETQYF
16,TRBV18,TRBJ2-7,TRBD2,.,TGTGCCAGCTCACCTGCCGGGACTAGCTCTACCTACGAGCAGTACTTC,CASSPAGTSSTYEQYF
16,TRBV27,TRBJ2-7,TRBD1,once,TGTGCCAGCAGTTCAGGGGGACAGTGGGGCTCCTACGAGCAGTACTTC,CASSSGGQWGSYEQYF
12,TRBV6-5,TRBJ2-1,TRBD1,.,TGTGCCAGTGGACAGGGAAGCAATGAGCAGTTCTTC,CASGQGSNEQFF
15,TRBV7-2,TRBJ2-7,TRBD2,.,TGTGCCAGCAGCCCGTTAGCGGGGAGCTCCTACGAGCAGTACTTC,CASSPLAGSSYEQYF
13,TRBV27,TRBJ1-3,.,.,TGTGCCAGCAGTTTCGACAGGGGAAACACCATATATTTT,CASSFDRGNTIYF
11,TRBV20-1,TRBJ2-1,.,.,TGCAGTGGGACAAACTTCAATGAGCAGTTCTTC,CSGTNFNEQFF
16,TRBV11-2,TRBJ1-1,.,once,TGTGCCAGCAGCCCGAACAGGGCTGGGTGGAGGACTGAAGCTTTCTTT,CASSPNRAGWRTEAFF
14,TRBV15,TRBJ2-7,TRBD1,.,TGTGCCACCAGCGTCGGGACAGGGACCTACGAGCAGTACTTC,CATSVGTGTYEQYF
11,TRBV5-8,TRBJ1-4,.,.,TGTGCCAGCAGCTCGGGACACCAGCTGTTTTTT,CASSSGHQLFF
18,TRBV6-2/TRBV6-3,TRBJ1-4,TRBD1,few,TGTGCCAGCAGTTACGGAGGGACAGGAGGGATTCGGCTCGAAAAACTGTTTTTT,CASSYGGTGGIRLEKLFF
15,TRBV10-1,TRBJ2-3,TRBD2,.,TGCGCCAGCAGTGAAGGACTAGCGGAAACAGATACGCAGTATTTT,CASSEGLAETDTQYF
15,TRBV2,TRBJ1-1,.,.,TGTGCCAGCAGTGCGGGTTTCCGGGGAGGCACTGAAGCTTTCTTT,CASSAGFRGGTEAFF
12,TRBV10-1,TRBJ2-7,.,few,TGCGCCAGCAGTGAGAAAGACAGGAAGCAGTACTTC,CASSEKDRKQYF
15,TRBV9,TRBJ2-2,TRBD1,.,TGTGCCAGCAGCGTCTCCGGGACAGCGACCGGGGAGCTGTTTTTT,CASSVSGTATGELFF
16,TRBV5-6,TRBJ1-6,.,.,TGTGCCAGCAGCCCCGGCGCGGTCTCAAGGAACTCACCCCTCCACTTT,CASSPGAVSRNSPLHF
14,TRBV6-5,TRBJ2-3,TRBD1,.,TGTGCCAGCCGGAGGACAGGGGGCACAGATACGCAGTATTTT,CASRRTGGTDTQYF
16,TRBV29-1,TRBJ2-3,.,.,TGCAGCGTTAGTGGCGAGCCCCCCCGGGGCACAGATACGCAGTATTTT,CSVSGEPPRGTDTQYF
16,TRBV2,TRBJ2-1,TRBD2,.,TGTGCCAGCAGGCCCCGGACTAGCGTTTCCTACAATGAGCAGTTCTTC,CASRPRTSVSYNEQFF
16,TRBV5-1,TRBJ2-1,TRBD2,.,TGCGCCAGCAGCTTGGGCCTAGCGGGGGGGCTCGGTGAGCAGTTCTTC,CASSLGLAGGLGEQFF
16,TRBV5-1,TRBJ2-3,.,.,TGCGCCAGCAGCTTGGGACTAGACTGGCGCACAGATACGCAGTATTTT,CASSLGLDWRTDTQYF
14,TRBV9,TRBJ1-1,.,.,TGTGCCAGCAGCGTAGGACTGAAGAACACTGAAGCTTTCTTT,CASSVGLKNTEAFF
16,TRBV4-3,TRBJ2-7,.,.,TGCGCCAGCAGCCAAGGCCATCGACAGGCTCCCTACGAGCAGTACTTC,CASSQGHRQAPYEQYF
13,TRBV19,TRBJ1-1,TRBD1,.,TGTGCCAGTAGGGACAGGGGCGCCACTGAAGCTTTCTTT,CASRDRGATEAFF
13,TRBV7-3,TRBJ1-1,TRBD1,few,TGTGCCAGCAGCTTAACAGGGGGCAGTCCGGCTTTCTTT,CASSLTGGSPAFF
14,TRBV2,TRBJ2-2,TRBD1,.,TGTGCCAGCAGAGCGGACAGGGCCACCGGGGAGCTGTTTTTT,CASRADRATGELFF
16,TRBV5-5,TRBJ1-3,TRBD1,.,TGTGCCAGCAGCTTGGACCCGACAGGGGGTGGAAACACCATATATTTT,CASSLDPTGGGNTIYF
13,TRBV5-4,TRBJ2-7,TRBD1,.,TGTGCCAGCAGCAACCGACAGGGTGCCGAGCAGTACTTC,CASSNRQGAEQYF
18,TRBV28,TRBJ1-5,TRBD1,.,TGTGCCAGCAGACCAGCAGGACAGGCATTTTATAGCAATCAGCCCCAGCATTTT,CASRPAGQAFYSNQPQHF
15,TRBV6-5,TRBJ1-5,.,.,TGTGCCAGCAGGGCAGGGGTTCAGGGCAATCAGCCCCAGCATTTT,CASRAGVQGNQPQHF
19,TRBV7-3,TRBJ2-1,TRBD1,.,TGTGCCAGCAGCCCTCTCGGGACAGGGGTCTTCAGCTCCTACAATGAGCAGTTCTTC,CASSPLGTGVFSSYNEQFF
15,TRBV6-6,TRBJ2-7,TRBD2,.,TGTGCCAGCAACTCACCCGGGGGGGGTAGCTACGAGCAGTACTTC,CASNSPGGGSYEQYF
14,TRBV6-5,TRBJ2-3,.,.,TGTGCCAGCACCGCAAGTACCGCGCGGGATACGCAGTATTTT,CASTASTARDTQYF
11,TRBV15,TRBJ2-3,.,.,TGTGCCACCCTCCAACGGGATACGCAGTATTTT,CATLQRDTQYF
13,TRBV10-2,TRBJ2-5,.,.,TGCGCCAGCAGTGAGTCTCTGGACACGGCCCAGTACTTC,CASSESLDTAQYF
17,TRBV5-6,TRBJ1-3,.,.,TGTGCCAGCAGCTTGTTTGCGGGGGCAGTCTCTGGAAACACCATATATTTT,CASSLFAGAVSGNTIYF
15,TRBV2,TRBJ2-2,.,.,TGTGCCAGGTTGGATCCTGCGGAGAACACCGGGGAGCTGTTTTTT,CARLDPAENTGELFF
16,TRBV7-2,TRBJ2-7,TRBD2,.,TGTGCCAGCAGCTCACAATCGACTAGCGGGAGCCAGCTGCTGTACTTC,CASSSQSTSGSQLLYF
14,TRBV7-9,TRBJ1-2,.,few,TGTGCCAGCAGCGACGTAACAGCTAACTATGGCTACACCTTC,CASSDVTANYGYTF
15,TRBV5-1,TRBJ1-2,.,.,TGCGCCAGCAGCCAGACCGGGTTTTCTAACTATGGCTACACCTTC,CASSQTGFSNYGYTF
16,TRBV15,TRBJ2-3,TRBD1,.,TGTGCCACCAGCCCCTACAGACAGGGAAGCACAGATACGCAGTATTTT,CATSPYRQGSTDTQYF
15,TRBV7-2,TRBJ1-5,.,few,TGTGCCACTTCAGTTGGGGAGAGGGGCAATCAGCCCCAGCATTTT,CATSVGERGNQPQHF
17,TRBV3-1/TRBV3-2,TRBJ2-5,TRBD2,.,TGTGCCAGCAGCCAAGGACAGGGACTAGCGGGGTTAGAGACCCAGTACTTC,CASSQGQGLAGLETQYF